The present entry profiles one TCR beta chain with its context. Its antigen is unknown. The data were obtained in a study of shared clonotypes between healthy human individuals. The study, taken as a whole, reports: The study sampled only blood, and tissue repertoires likely differ. Naive subsets tended to show greater estimated richness than memory subsets.

The method was immunoSEQ multiplex PCR; TCRdb's version includes in-frame clones alone and lacks a portion of them. The profile shows 600,000 to 750,000 clones, around 90% of them singletons. This CDR3 comprises 17 residues. CDR1 is SGHDT and CDR2 is YYEEEE in the germline V gene. V gave up 1 base and J gave up 6 bases, with 22 bases separating them. The V and J genes are TRBV5-6 and TRBJ1-2; D may be TRBD1 (5 bases). Sequenced sample: memory CD8+ T cells from PBMCs. Subset in this sample: CD45RO+ cells pooled with CCR7-negative TemRA cells. This receptor was taken from a man between 18 and 35 years old in good health. Some clones in this sample may be carry-over from other donors' samples. The CDR3 DNA is TGTGCCAGCAGCTTGCCCCAGGGAGGTAGCGGCCTCCATGGCTACACCTTC. Amino acids: CASSLPQGGSGLHGYTF. Full variable domain (rest looked up from reference TRBV5-6 and TRBJ1-2): DAGVTQSPTHLIKTRGQQVTLRCSPKSGHDTVSWYQQALGQGPQFIFQYYEEEERQRGNFPDRFSGHQFPNYSSELNVNALLLGDSALYLCASSLPQGGSGLHGYTFGSGTRLTVV.